This section outlines one T cell receptor beta chain sequence together with its context. The record originates from a study of shared clonotypes between healthy human individuals. Sequencing used immunoSEQ multiplex PCR; TCRdb keeps in-frame clones, though not all of them. The repertoire consists of fewer than 1.6 million clones, with approximately 98.5% occurring once and the leading ten covering 0.36%. V dropped 6 bases and J dropped 2; count of bases not matched to a gene: 5. Germline-derived CDR1 and CDR2 are LNHDA and SQIVND (reference sequence). This CDR3 has 14 residues. Sample: naive CD4+ T cells sorted from blood. Subset denoted: CD45RA+ positively selected. The chain combines TRBV19 with TRBJ2-7, with TRBD2 matching 9 bases. The clonotype comes from a man aged 30 to 39 in good health. The CDR3 sequence is CASRTTSGAYEQYF. For the CDR3, the DNA is TGTGCCAGTAGGACGACTAGCGGAGCCTACGAGCAGTACTTC.